These 30 T cell receptor beta chains came from one sample sequenced in a study of a mutant IDH1 vaccine in newly diagnosed glioma. The assay was immunoSEQ multiplex PCR, and TCRdb's table has in-frame clones only and misses some. The profile shows 58,000 or so clones, roughly four fifths of them singletons. These TCRs' antigens remain unknown. The time point denotes: week 47, end of study. Doses of 300 ug of mutant IDH1 20-mer peptide were given with topical imiquimod. Specimen: PBMCs, collected from a glioma patient whose treatment included an IDH1 peptide vaccine. These receptors originate from a woman in her fifties or sixties with glioma.

This chain connects TRBV10-3 to TRBJ2-5; D is tentatively TRBD1 or TRBD2 (5 bases each). Trimming removed 6 bases from V and 1 base from J, with 12 bases in between. CDR1 and CDR2 from the germline V gene are ENHRY and SYGVKD. The CDR3 runs to 14 residues. For the CDR3, the DNA is TGTGCCATCAGACCTAGAGGGGCCCAAGAGACCCAGTACTTC. Translating gives CAIRPRGAQETQYF.

This chain links TRBV2 with TRBJ1-1, with D maybe TRBD1 (6 bases). V lost 7 bases, J lost 7 bases, and 10 bases lay in between. Germline CDR1 reads SNHLY; CDR2 reads FYNNEI. The CDR3 has 11 residues. CDR3 protein: CASTDRIEAFF. DNA of the CDR3: TGTGCCAGCACCGACAGGATTGAAGCTTTCTTT.

This clone was picked up a small number of times. The J gene is TRBJ1-1, the V gene TRBV4-2, with D possibly being TRBD1 (6 bases). V lost 1 base and J 2 bases, leaving 17 bases between the germline ends. Germline CDR1 reads LGHNA; CDR2 reads YNFKEQ. The CDR3 spans 17 residues. CDR3 sequence reads: CASSQGDTSLQNTEAFF. The CDR3 region has the DNA TGTGCCAGCAGCCAAGGGGACACCTCACTTCAAAACACTGAAGCTTTCTTT.

The chain uses TRBV5-5 and TRBJ2-6; tentatively, D is TRBD1 or TRBD2 (5 bases each). CDR1 SGHKS and CDR2 YYEKEE come from the germline V gene (reference sequence). The CDR3 is 18 residues long. V was clipped by 1 base and J by 1 base, with 15 bases between them. In DNA, the CDR3 is TGTGCCAGCAGCTTGTCCCCGGGACGCCAGTCTGGGGCCAACGTCCTGACTTTC. This sequence encodes CASSLSPGRQSGANVLTF.

This chain joins TRBV7-8 and TRBJ1-4; 7 bases are a match to TRBD1. The germline V gene encodes CDR1 SGHVS and CDR2 FQNEAQ. V lost 5 bases and J lost 5; bases outside the gene matches: 14. This CDR3 region has 17 residues. CDR3 DNA: TGTGCCAGCAGCCAGCGCGACCTGGGACAGAAGAATGAAAAACTGTTTTTT. This gives the protein CASSQRDLGQKNEKLFF. The complete variable domain, with remaining parts taken from reference TRBV7-8 and TRBJ1-4, reads GAGVSQSPRYKVAKRGQDVALRCDPISGHVSLFWYQQALGQGPEFLTYFQNEAQLDKSGLPSDRFFAERPEGSVSTLKIQRTQQEDSAVYLCASSQRDLGQKNEKLFFGSGTQLSVL.

The chain joins TRBV19 to TRBJ2-1; 11 bases line up with TRBD2. J gave up 6 bases and V 6 bases, and 4 bases lay outside the gene matches. Germline assignment: CDR1 LNHDA and CDR2 SQIVND (reference sequence). CDR3 length equals 14 residues. The CDR3 nucleotides read TGTGCCAGTAGCGTAGCGGGGGGGCCCAATGAGCAGTTCTTC. It is translated as CASSVAGGPNEQFF. The full variable domain, completed using reference TRBV19 and TRBJ2-1, is DGGITQSPKYLFRKEGQNVTLSCEQNLNHDAMYWYRQDPGQGLRLIYYSQIVNDFQKGDIAEGYSVSREKKESFPLTVTSAQKNPTAFYLCASSVAGGPNEQFFGPGTRLTVL.

This clone was observed a single time. The chain employs TRBV19 and TRBJ2-2; 7 nucleotides line up with TRBD1. This CDR3 region has 16 residues. Germline V gene sequence: CDR1 LNHDA, CDR2 SQIVND (reference sequence). Trimming took 4 bases from V and 0 from J; bases not matched to a gene: 5. Here the CDR3 reads CASSRQGRANTGELFF. In nucleotides, the CDR3 is TGTGCCAGTAGTAGACAGGGACGAGCGAACACCGGGGAGCTGTTTTTT.

J is TRBJ1-1 and V is TRBV19, with TRBD1 matching over 8 bases. The CDR3 contains 15 residues. Germline V gene lookup returns CDR1 LNHDA and CDR2 SQIVND (reference sequence). J lost 5 bases, V lost 3 bases, and 8 bases had no gene match. CDR3 loop: CASSIFGQGGTEAFF. In DNA form, the CDR3 reads TGTGCCAGTAGTATTTTCGGACAGGGTGGGACTGAAGCTTTCTTT.

This chain links TRBV6-1 with TRBJ2-5; 8 nucleotides line up with TRBD1. After removal of 6 bases from V and 2 bases from J, the junction contained 5 bases not matched to a gene. The CDR3 loop spans 14 amino acids. CDR1 is MNHNS and CDR2 is SASEGT in the germline V gene. The CDR3 is CASRVTGGQETQYF. The DNA of the CDR3 is TGTGCCAGCAGAGTTACAGGGGGGCAAGAGACCCAGTACTTC.

The CDR3 DNA is TGTGCCAGCAGCTTGGCCGGTGTGTCAGAACAGCTCAAAAACATTCAGTACTTC. It codes for CASSLAGVSEQLKNIQYF. This sequence joins TRBV5-6 and TRBJ2-4; D ambiguous. The CDR3 sequence is 18 residues long. Per the germline V gene, CDR1 is SGHDT and CDR2 is YYEEEE. V was cut by 0 bases and J by 3 bases, with 19 bases left in between.

V is TRBV4-2 and J is TRBJ2-7, with 8 positions matching TRBD2. Germline V gene lookup returns CDR1 LGHNA and CDR2 YNFKEQ. Trimming took 4 bases from V and 4 from J; bases not matched to a gene: 9. The CDR3 runs to 15 residues. The CDR3 nucleotides read TGTGCCAGCAGCCGAGAACGGGGGGGCCGGTACGAGCAGTACTTC. Protein: CASSRERGGRYEQYF.

This clone has more than one count but fewer than ten. The gene calls are TRBV29-1 and TRBJ1-1; tentative D call: TRBD1 (6 bases). The germline V gene encodes CDR1 SQVTM and CDR2 ANQGSEA. Trimming shortened V by 8 bases and J by 1 base, and 11 bases separated the two germline ends. This CDR3 has 12 residues. CDR3 DNA sequence: TGCAGCTTAAAGGGACAGAACACTGAAGCTTTCTTT. Protein: CSLKGQNTEAFF.

The chain links TRBV7-9 to TRBJ2-3, with D hard to call. Trimming took off 1 base at V and 3 bases at J, with 14 bases between the two ends. Germline V CDR1 and CDR2: SEHNR, FQNEAQ (reference sequence). This CDR3 region has 16 residues. This chain's CDR3 is CASSLGNTYETDTQYF. CDR3 bases: TGTGCCAGCAGCTTAGGTAACACCTACGAGACAGATACGCAGTATTTT.

V gene TRBV20-1 combines with J gene TRBJ1-1, with a tentative D call TRBD1 (5 bases). Germline V gene data show CDR1 as DFQATT and CDR2 as SNEGSKA (reference sequence). This CDR3 comprises 11 residues. Trimming removed 5 bases from V and 7 bases from J, with 11 bases in between. CDR3 bases: TGCAGTGCTGCCAGACAGAGTGAAGCTTTCTTT. The encoded protein is CSAARQSEAFF.

The genes are TRBV13 and TRBJ2-7; 9 bases agree with TRBD1. Germline lookup yields CDR1 PRHDT and CDR2 FYEKMQ (reference sequence). The CDR3 is made up of 16 amino acids. V lost 1 base and J lost 2; bases outside the gene matches: 6. CDR3 bases: TGTGCCAGCAGCTTAGAGGGACAGGGCCGCCCCTACGAGCAGTACTTC. This translates into CASSLEGQGRPYEQYF.

The chain recombines TRBV7-9 with TRBJ2-4, with a weak D call TRBD1 (6 bases). The CDR3 length is 16 residues. Germline V gene lookup returns CDR1 SEHNR and CDR2 FQNEAQ (reference sequence). V lost 1 base to trimming and J lost 11 bases, with 21 bases between them. The CDR3: CASSLEIRGRGKFQYF. In DNA form, the CDR3 reads TGTGCCAGCAGCTTAGAGATTAGGGGCAGGGGAAAGTTTCAGTACTTC.

The rearrangement joins TRBV15 to TRBJ2-3, with 8 bases lining up with TRBD2. CDR1 and CDR2 (germline): LNHNV, YYDKDF (reference sequence). The CDR3 totals 15 residues. J lost 3 bases, V lost 3 bases, and 5 bases had no gene match. The CDR3 bases are TGTGCCACCAGCAGTCCCTCGGGAGGGACAGATACGCAGTATTTT. It translates to CATSSPSGGTDTQYF. The full variable domain, rest sourced from reference TRBV15 and TRBJ2-3, is DAMVIQNPRYQVTQFGKPVTLSCSQTLNHNVMYWYQQKSSQAPKLLFHYYDKDFNNEADTPDNFQSRRPNTSFCFLDIRSPGLGDTAMYLCATSSPSGGTDTQYFGPGTRLTVL.

This clone was seen once. The chain recombines TRBV25-1 with TRBJ2-5; 8 bases align to TRBD1. Per the germline V gene, CDR1 is MGHDK and CDR2 is SYGVNS. The V segment lost 4 bases and the J segment 5 bases; nucleotides outside the gene matches: 9. The CDR3 spans 15 residues. CDR3 amino acids: CASSGAGGAWETQYF. Written as DNA, the CDR3 is TGTGCCAGCAGTGGAGCAGGGGGCGCTTGGGAGACCCAGTACTTC.

This clone appeared once. This chain connects TRBV29-1 to TRBJ1-6; D ambiguous. Germline loops: CDR1 SQVTM, CDR2 ANQGSEA. V lost 6 bases, J lost 0 bases, and 6 bases lay in between. There are 13 residues in the CDR3. In nucleotides, the CDR3 is TGCAGCGTCAAAAACTCCTATAATTCACCCCTCCACTTT. The encoded protein is CSVKNSYNSPLHF. The whole variable domain, remainder taken from reference TRBV29-1 and TRBJ1-6, is SAVISQKPSRDICQRGTSLTIQCQVDSQVTMMFWYRQQPGQSLTLIATANQGSEATYESGFVIDKFPISRPNLTFSTLTVSNMSPEDSSIYLCSVKNSYNSPLHFGNGTRLTVT.

This clone was counted a few times. The chain joins TRBV7-2 to TRBJ1-1; D ambiguous. This CDR3 is 12 amino acids long. V lost 8 bases to trimming and J lost 0 bases, with 7 bases between them. Germline CDR1 reads SGHTA; CDR2 reads FQGNSA. The CDR3 nucleotides read TGTGCCAGCGGGAGGGTGAACACTGAAGCTTTCTTT. This translates into CASGRVNTEAFF.

The V and J genes are TRBV5-5 and TRBJ2-2; D remains ambiguous. The V gene lost 0 bases and the J gene lost 4 bases, with 10 bases spanning the gap. The CDR3 sequence is 15 residues long. Germline-derived CDR1 and CDR2 are SGHKS and YYEKEE (reference sequence). The CDR3 DNA is TGTGCCAGCAGCTTGGGCGCCCAAGTCACCGGGGAGCTGTTTTTT. Residues: CASSLGAQVTGELFF.

The CDR3 spells CASNLPGNTEAFF. The CDR3 bases are TGTGCCAGCAACCTGCCGGGGAACACTGAAGCTTTCTTT. This chain uses TRBV6-5 with TRBJ1-1, with D unresolved. The V and J ends lost 7 bases and 1 base respectively, with 10 bases between them. The CDR3 length is 13 residues. Germline loops: CDR1 MNHEY, CDR2 SVGAGI.

The V call is TRBV7-2, the J call TRBJ2-7; D is unclear. The CDR3 extends over 11 amino acids. Trimming shortened V by 4 bases and J by 2 bases, and 3 bases separated the two germline ends. The germline V gene encodes CDR1 SGHTA and CDR2 FQGNSA. This chain's CDR3 is CASSSAYEQYF. In DNA, the CDR3 is TGTGCCAGCAGCTCCGCCTACGAGCAGTACTTC.

In DNA, the CDR3 is TGTGCCAGCAGTTGGCTGGACAGGGGTTACGAGCAGTACTTC. This encodes CASSWLDRGYEQYF. V is TRBV2 and J is TRBJ2-7; 9 nucleotides agree with TRBD1. With V trimmed by 5 bases and J by 4 bases, 6 bases remained unmatched. This CDR3 comprises 14 residues. CDR1 and CDR2 (germline): SNHLY, FYNNEI. Combining the CDR3 with reference TRBV2 and TRBJ2-7 gives the whole variable domain EPEVTQTPSHQVTQMGQEVILRCVPISNHLYFYWYRQILGQKVEFLVSFYNNEISEKSEIFDDQFSVERPDGSNFTLKIRSTKLEDSAMYFCASSWLDRGYEQYFGPGTRLTVT.

The chain combines TRBV28 with TRBJ1-2; D is unclear. The germline gives CDR1 MDHEN, CDR2 SYDVKM. The CDR3 has 12 residues. V lost 6 bases and J 6 bases, leaving 11 bases between the germline ends. The CDR3 loop reads CASRAGLDGYTF. CDR3 bases: TGTGCCAGCAGGGCAGGTCTGGATGGCTACACCTTC.

This clone showed up just a few times. The V and J genes are TRBV7-9 and TRBJ1-6; tentative D call: TRBD1 (5 bases). CDR1 is SEHNR and CDR2 is FQNEAQ in the germline V gene (reference sequence). The CDR3 loop spans 16 amino acids. Between the trimmed V and J ends, which lost 3 bases and 3 bases, there was a span of 12 bases. The CDR3 spells CASSLGQGSYNSPLHF. The DNA of the CDR3 is TGTGCCAGCAGCTTGGGTCAGGGCAGCTATAATTCACCCCTCCACTTT. Full variable domain (outside the CDR3, taken from reference TRBV7-9 and TRBJ1-6): DTGVSQNPRHKITKRGQNVTFRCDPISEHNRLYWYRQTLGQGPEFLTYFQNEAQLEKSRLLSDRFSAERPKGSFSTLEIQRTEQGDSAMYLCASSLGQGSYNSPLHFGNGTRLTVT.

This clone was counted a few times. V usage is TRBV6-4 and J usage is TRBJ2-1, with D tentatively TRBD2 (6 bases). Germline V CDR1 and CDR2: MRHNA, SNTAGT. CDR3 length: 14 amino acids. V was cut by 4 bases and J by 9 bases, with 16 bases left in between. The CDR3 region is CASSGGDPQAEQFF. Here the CDR3 DNA reads TGTGCCAGCAGTGGGGGGGATCCTCAAGCTGAGCAGTTCTTC.

The chain recombines TRBV7-9 with TRBJ2-3; 14 bases align to TRBD2. The V segment lost 7 bases and the J segment 0 bases; nucleotides outside the gene matches: 6. The CDR3 consists of 17 residues. Germline V gives CDR1 SEHNR, CDR2 FQNEAQ (reference sequence). DNA of the CDR3: TGTGCCAGCACCCGACTAGCGGGGGGGACTAGCACAGATACGCAGTATTTT. Its translation: CASTRLAGGTSTDTQYF.

The chain links TRBV5-4 to TRBJ1-6; D is uncertain. Deletions cut 4 bases from V and 9 bases from J, with 14 bases between. CDR1 SGHNT and CDR2 YYREEE come from the germline V gene (reference sequence). This CDR3 spans 14 amino acids. CDR3 sequence: CASSLPTSGSPLHF. The CDR3 DNA sequence: TGTGCCAGCAGCCTCCCAACAAGCGGTTCACCCCTCCACTTT.

This clone was recorded only once. The chain joins TRBV6-5 to TRBJ1-1; D is possibly TRBD1 (6 bases). This CDR3 contains 15 residues. Trimming removed 6 bases at V and 3 bases at J, with 17 bases between. Germline V gene data show CDR1 as MNHEY and CDR2 as SVGAGI. DNA for the CDR3: TGTGCCAGCAGGGCCCTCGGGGGGCTGTACACTGAAGCTTTCTTT. Protein sequence: CASRALGGLYTEAFF.